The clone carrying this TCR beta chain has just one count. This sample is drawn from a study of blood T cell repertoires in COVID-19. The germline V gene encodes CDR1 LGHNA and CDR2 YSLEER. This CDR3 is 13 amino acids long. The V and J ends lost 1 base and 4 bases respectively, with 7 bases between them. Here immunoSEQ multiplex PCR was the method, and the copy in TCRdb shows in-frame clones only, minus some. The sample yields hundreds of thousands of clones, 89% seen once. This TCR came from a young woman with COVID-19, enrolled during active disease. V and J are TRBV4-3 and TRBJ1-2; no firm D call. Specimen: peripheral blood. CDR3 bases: TGCGCCAGCAGCCAAGGCGGCTTCTATGGCTACACCTTC. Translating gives CASSQGGFYGYTF.